One and the same sample provided the 29 T cell receptor beta chains below, sequenced in a study of T cells expressing NK-cell markers. One entry per CDR3 protein, without DNA, is what TCRdb gives after re-calling the 5' RACE reads. Across roughly 450,000 distinct CDR3 sequences, the top ten clones capture almost 1.5% of the sample. Sequences were obtained from blood T cells: a sorted CD56 or NKG2C T cell subset, CD4+ or CD8+ T cells, or bulk PBMC T cells (not recorded which). These receptors were taken from a woman between 50 and 59 years old in good health.

The chain recombines TRBV12-3 or TRBV12-4 with TRBJ2-1; there is no DNA to check the TCRdb D call of TRBD1. The CDR3 is 15 amino acids. The CDR3 sequence is CASTFGRRGVYEQFF.

The chain employs TRBV4-2 and TRBJ1-4. The CDR3 length is 13 residues. In germline, CDR1 is LGHNA, CDR2 YNFKEQ. CDR3 residues: CASSQQDGEKLFF.

The CDR3 is CASSHFSGQEETQYF. The V and J genes are TRBV12-3 or TRBV12-4 and TRBJ2-5; TCRdb outputs TRBD2, but without DNA this stays unchecked. This CDR3 spans 15 amino acids.

The chain employs TRBV2 and TRBJ2-5; TCRdb calls TRBD2, which cannot be checked without DNA. CDR3 size: 15 residues. Germline V gene data show CDR1 as SNHLY and CDR2 as FYNNEI. Here the CDR3 reads CASRAGTSGQETQYF.

The chain recombines TRBV7-9 with TRBJ2-5; no DNA is available, so the TRBD1 call from TCRdb remains unchecked. Germline values: CDR1 SEHNR, CDR2 FQNEAQ (reference sequence). The CDR3 extends over 14 amino acids. CDR3: CASSLAQGGETQYF.

The chain joins TRBV2 to TRBJ2-2; there is no DNA to check the TCRdb D call of TRBD2. The CDR3 has 16 amino acids. From germline, CDR1 is SNHLY and CDR2 FYNNEI. The chain's CDR3 is CASSVVVAGGTGELFF.

The rearrangement links TRBV19 to TRBJ2-2. Per germline, CDR1 LNHDA and CDR2 SQIVND (reference sequence). The CDR3 totals 14 residues. The CDR3 is CASSLTIATGELFF.

The CDR3 region is CATSDSGGNEQFF. The chain combines TRBV24-1 with TRBJ2-1; without DNA, the TCRdb call of TRBD2 cannot be checked. This CDR3 is built from 13 residues. Germline CDR1 reads KGHDR; CDR2 reads SFDVKD.

This chain links TRBV20-1 with TRBJ2-3; no DNA is available, so the TRBD1 call from TCRdb remains unchecked. This CDR3 has 17 amino acids. Germline assignment: CDR1 DFQATT and CDR2 SNEGSKA (reference sequence). This chain's CDR3 is CSARAIPGQQSTDTQYF.

This chain links TRBV20-1 with TRBJ2-3; TCRdb picks TRBD2, but there is no DNA to check that call. The CDR3 is 13 residues long. Germline V gives CDR1 DFQATT, CDR2 SNEGSKA (reference sequence). CDR3 amino acids: CSARTSVTDTQYF.

The chain combines TRBV30 with TRBJ2-2; the D gene TCRdb calls, TRBD2, cannot be checked with no DNA. Germline assignment: CDR1 GTSNPN and CDR2 SVGIG (reference sequence). The CDR3 runs to 14 residues. CDR3 region: CAWKSYGSTGELFF.

This CDR3 reads CASSLRVAGAGPDTQYF. The chain uses TRBV5-6 and TRBJ2-3; absent DNA, TCRdb's TRBD2 call cannot be checked. The CDR3 runs 17 residues. Germline V gives CDR1 SGHDT, CDR2 YYEEEE.

V and J are TRBV5-1 and TRBJ2-1; without DNA, the TCRdb call of TRBD2 cannot be checked. There are 16 residues in the CDR3. The germline CDR1 and CDR2 sequences are SGHRS and YFSETQ. CDR3 in amino acids: CASSAPGTSGRYEQFF.

The chain joins TRBV10-3 to TRBJ2-5. Germline V gene data show CDR1 as ENHRY and CDR2 as SYGVKD. CDR3 length: 15 residues. The CDR3 loop is CAISESWVESETQYF.

The chain recombines TRBV7-8 with TRBJ1-2; checking the TCRdb D call of TRBD1 is not possible without DNA. The CDR3 contains 14 residues. Germline V gives CDR1 SGHVS, CDR2 FQNEAQ. CDR3: CASTLGQGSYGYTF.

The chain has TRBV27 and TRBJ2-6; TCRdb indicates TRBD2, and absent DNA this call remains unverified. Germline lookup yields CDR1 MNHEY and CDR2 SMNVEV (reference sequence). The CDR3 spans 18 residues. CDR3 region: CASSLGLAGFSGANVLTF.

The chain links TRBV12-3 or TRBV12-4 to TRBJ2-1; the TRBD1 assignment by TCRdb is unverifiable without DNA. The CDR3 contains 16 residues. The CDR3 reads CASSPRGGSSYNEQFF.

This sequence joins TRBV20-1 and TRBJ2-5; with no DNA, the TCRdb D assignment of TRBD1 cannot be verified. Per germline, CDR1 DFQATT and CDR2 SNEGSKA (reference sequence). The CDR3 sequence is 13 residues long. The CDR3 spells CSGTMNRGETQYF.

This rearrangement joins TRBV4-1 to TRBJ1-3. CDR1 is MGHRA, CDR2 YSYEKL, per germline. The CDR3 runs 14 residues. The CDR3 reads CASSQSVGGNTIYF.

The chain couples TRBV3-1 to TRBJ2-5; TCRdb names TRBD1, which stays unverified in the absence of DNA. Germline CDR1 reads LGHDT; CDR2 reads YNNKEL (reference sequence). This CDR3 contains 15 residues. This CDR3 is CASSQEGRREETQYF.

This sequence joins TRBV10-3 and TRBJ1-1. CDR1 ENHRY and CDR2 SYGVKD come from the germline V gene. This CDR3 has 17 amino acids. CDR3 protein: CAISDPGPRALNTEVFF.

The CDR3: CASSVGPLGETQYF. The rearrangement links TRBV6-1 to TRBJ2-5; TCRdb names TRBD2, which stays unverified in the absence of DNA. CDR1 MNHNS and CDR2 SASEGT come from the germline V gene. CDR3 size: 14 residues.

This chain joins TRBV5-1 and TRBJ2-5; the D call from TCRdb, TRBD1, cannot be confirmed without DNA. The length of the CDR3 is 14 residues. Germline CDR1 and CDR2: SGHRS and YFSETQ. The CDR3: CASSSGSPGETQYF. Supplemented by reference TRBV5-1 and TRBJ2-5, the full variable domain reads KAGVTQTPRYLIKTRGQQVTLSCSPISGHRSVSWYQQTPGQGLQFLFEYFSETQRNKGNFPGRFSGRQFSNSRSEMNVSTLELGDSALYLCASSSGSPGETQYFGPGTRLLVL.

The chain recombines TRBV28 with TRBJ2-3; no DNA is available, so the TRBD2 call from TCRdb remains unchecked. The CDR3 consists of 15 residues. From germline, CDR1 is MDHEN and CDR2 SYDVKM. CDR3 sequence reads: CASRSSGVGTDTQYF.

The V call is TRBV12-5, the J call TRBJ2-2; TCRdb reports TRBD1, a call that lacks DNA to check it against. Germline values: CDR1 LGHNT, CDR2 FRNRAP. The CDR3 runs 16 residues. The CDR3: CASGLVPRGGTGELFF.

This chain uses TRBV24-1 with TRBJ1-1. CDR1 is KGHDR and CDR2 is SFDVKD in the germline V gene. CDR3 length: 14 amino acids. CDR3 sequence: CATSDGPMNTEAFF.

The chain joins TRBV12-3 or TRBV12-4 to TRBJ1-5; lacking DNA, the TRBD1 call made by TCRdb goes unchecked. CDR3 length equals 13 residues. CDR3 in amino acids: CASSKQGMQPQHF.

This chain connects TRBV2 to TRBJ2-7. From germline, CDR1 is SNHLY and CDR2 FYNNEI. The CDR3 runs 16 residues. The CDR3 region is CASSEPDDQFSVEQYF.

The rearrangement uses TRBV28 and TRBJ1-3; there is no DNA to check the TCRdb D call of TRBD1. Germline CDR1 reads MDHEN; CDR2 reads SYDVKM. The CDR3 contains 13 residues. This CDR3 reads CASSQGDGNTIYF.